This T cell receptor (beta chain) was captured by sequencing in a study of human T cells and chemical hapten exposure (dated by TCRdb to the early 2020s). A note on the overall study: For sensitization, 2% DPC in acetone was applied to a roughly 2 cm by roughly 2 cm area of upper inner arm skin. Patients additionally received weekly therapeutic DPC doses to the scalp throughout the roughly 25-week study period. Patch testing on the upper back used Finn chambers containing 0.01% DPC, with scoring done after 6 days according to International Contact Dermatitis Research Group standards. The patient cohort, mostly female, included alopecia areata with under or over 50% scalp involvement, alopecia totalis and alopecia universalis. Libraries were pooled for sequencing, and variation in per-sample TCR yields was attributed mainly to small differences in library volumes within the pool. The study tracked peripheral blood TCR repertoire changes in vivo during primary and secondary sensitization to the hapten diphenylcyclopropenone (DPC) in alopecia patients. Blood was sampled from patients pre-sensitization (week 0) and at 2, 6 and about 24 weeks after DPC sensitization. About 30 alopecia patients provided blood for TCR sequencing at one to four time points (pre-sensitization, 2, 6 and 24 weeks).

This clonotype was recorded many times. Its antigen is currently not known. It has no much larger one-base neighbor in the sample; base qualities were not kept. The germline V gene yields SQVTM for CDR1 and ANQGSEA for CDR2. V trim: 6 bases; J trim: 4 bases; unmatched bases: 6. Including the terminal cysteine and phenylalanine, the CDR3 comprises 15 residues. Only the CDR3 portion is preserved as DNA: 45 bases, with reading frame beginning at the first base. Library construction relied on RACE. The sample was run on a NextSeq 500. Library preparation attached unique molecular identifiers to individual cDNA molecules for quantitative, reproducible TCR counting. Both TCR alpha and TCR beta chains were sequenced from each blood RNA sample. Under the source paper's analysis protocol: Samples had a median of approximately 96,000 TCRs, with a range from roughly 20,000 to 690,600. V, J and CDR3 annotation of the TCR reads was carried out using the Decombinator software suite. Every sample was subsampled to the same number of TCRs (28,000) for the PS versus PT1 abundance plots. Expanded TCRs were defined as absent before sensitization and observed at least eight times at the 2-week time point. TCRdb reprocessed the public reads (quality trimming at Q25 with fastp, clone calling with MiXCR) and kept in-frame beta chains. Rows are unified per CDR3 protein, each entry keeping the most common DNA and genes. These V and J calls rely on TCRdb rather than the paper's analysis. Here the sample has roughly 88,000 distinct CDR3 sequences; nearly 10% occur a single time. Together, the top ten hold 3% to 4.5% of the sample.

The time point label here, explained by the study, means: pre-sensitization, week 0. The treatment or condition label here, explained by the study, means: therapeutic diphenylcyclopropenone sensitization with weekly scalp DPC. At every patch-test visit, the blood draw took place before the patch test was put on. Patients were considered eligible if aged 18 to 70, diagnosed with alopecia and deemed suitable for DPC therapy, and patients were excluded if pregnant. Total RNA was extracted from unfractionated whole blood collected in Tempus Blood RNA tubes. Broad study findings and their caveats: All patients had alopecia, a presumed autoimmune disease, so their immune response might differ from that of healthy individuals. Repeated subsampling changed both the strength of the expansion versus patch-test correlation and the threshold at which the correlation became significant. The number of TCRs above 1 in 1000 frequency did not change with DPC sensitization; there was no evidence of global repertoire structure alterations. The number of PT1 expanded TCRs positively correlated with patch test score, significant at thresholds 8, 16 and 32 but not 4. Significantly more large CDR3 similarity clusters were formed by expanded TCRs than by pre-sensitization or healthy control sets, consistent with antigen-driven responses.

The receptor was isolated from a woman in her forties with alopecia areata. Some clones in this sample may be carry-over from other donors' samples. The material sequenced was whole blood, taken in connection with sensitization to the hapten diphenylcyclopropenone (DPC). The chain is made from TRBV29-1 and TRBJ2-3, with 14 bases in between that match TRBD2. The CDR3 protein is CSVGLAGGGADTQYF. The DNA reads TGCAGCGTAGGACTAGCGGGGGGCGGAGCAGATACGCAGTATTTT.